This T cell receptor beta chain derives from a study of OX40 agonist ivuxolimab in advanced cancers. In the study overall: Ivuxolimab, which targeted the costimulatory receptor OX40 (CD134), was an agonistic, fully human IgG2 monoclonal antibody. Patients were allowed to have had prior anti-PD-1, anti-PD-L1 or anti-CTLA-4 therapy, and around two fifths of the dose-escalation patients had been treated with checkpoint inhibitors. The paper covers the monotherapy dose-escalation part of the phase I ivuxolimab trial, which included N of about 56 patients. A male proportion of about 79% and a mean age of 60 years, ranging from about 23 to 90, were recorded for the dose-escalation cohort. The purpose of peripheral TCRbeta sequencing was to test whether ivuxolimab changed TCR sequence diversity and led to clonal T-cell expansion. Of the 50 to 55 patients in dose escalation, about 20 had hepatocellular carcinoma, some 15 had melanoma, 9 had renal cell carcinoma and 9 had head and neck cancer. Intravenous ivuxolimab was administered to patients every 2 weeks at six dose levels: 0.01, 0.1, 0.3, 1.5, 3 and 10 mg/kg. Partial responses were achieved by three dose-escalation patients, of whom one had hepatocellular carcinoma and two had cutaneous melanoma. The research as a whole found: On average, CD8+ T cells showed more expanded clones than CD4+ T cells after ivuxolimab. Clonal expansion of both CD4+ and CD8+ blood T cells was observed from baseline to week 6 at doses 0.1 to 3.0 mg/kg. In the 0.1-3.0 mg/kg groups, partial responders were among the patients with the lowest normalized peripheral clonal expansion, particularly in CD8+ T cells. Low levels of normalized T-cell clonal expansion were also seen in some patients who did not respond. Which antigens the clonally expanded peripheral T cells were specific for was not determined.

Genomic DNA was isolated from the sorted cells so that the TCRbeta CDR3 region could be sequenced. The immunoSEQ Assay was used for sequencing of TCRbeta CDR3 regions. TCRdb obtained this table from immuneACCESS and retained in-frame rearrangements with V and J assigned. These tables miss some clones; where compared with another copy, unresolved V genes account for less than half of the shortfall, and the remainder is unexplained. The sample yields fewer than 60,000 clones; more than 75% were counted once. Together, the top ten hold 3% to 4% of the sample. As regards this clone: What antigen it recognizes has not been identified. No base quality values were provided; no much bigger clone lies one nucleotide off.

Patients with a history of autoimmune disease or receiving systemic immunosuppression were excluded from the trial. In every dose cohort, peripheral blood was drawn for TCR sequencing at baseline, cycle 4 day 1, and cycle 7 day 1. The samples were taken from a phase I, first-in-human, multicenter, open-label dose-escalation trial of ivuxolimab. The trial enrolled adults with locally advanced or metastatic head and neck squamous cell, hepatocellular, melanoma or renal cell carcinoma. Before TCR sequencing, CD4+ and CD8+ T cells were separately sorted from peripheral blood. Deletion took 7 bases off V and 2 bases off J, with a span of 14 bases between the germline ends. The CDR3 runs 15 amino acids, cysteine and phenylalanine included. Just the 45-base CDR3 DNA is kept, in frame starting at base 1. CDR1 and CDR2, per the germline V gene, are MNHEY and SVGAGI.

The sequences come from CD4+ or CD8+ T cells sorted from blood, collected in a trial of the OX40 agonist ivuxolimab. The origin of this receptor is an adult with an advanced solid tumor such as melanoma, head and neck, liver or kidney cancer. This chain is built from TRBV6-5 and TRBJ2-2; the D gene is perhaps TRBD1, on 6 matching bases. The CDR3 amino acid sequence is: CASTPGQPNTGELFF. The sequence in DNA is TGTGCCAGCACCCCTGGACAGCCAAACACCGGGGAGCTGTTTTTT.